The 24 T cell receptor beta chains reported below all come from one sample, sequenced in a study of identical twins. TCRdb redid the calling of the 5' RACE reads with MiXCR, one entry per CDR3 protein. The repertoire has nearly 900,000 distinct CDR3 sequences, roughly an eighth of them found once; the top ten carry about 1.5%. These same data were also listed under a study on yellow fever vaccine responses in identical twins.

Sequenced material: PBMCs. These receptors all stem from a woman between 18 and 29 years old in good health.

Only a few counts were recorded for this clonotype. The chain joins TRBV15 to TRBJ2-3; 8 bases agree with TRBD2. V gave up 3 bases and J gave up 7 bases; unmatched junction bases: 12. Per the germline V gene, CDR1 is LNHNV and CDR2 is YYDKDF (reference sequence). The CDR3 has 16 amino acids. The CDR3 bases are TGTGCCACCAGCAGCCGGGAGGGACCCCCCTTAAATACGCAGTATTTT. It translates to CATSSREGPPLNTQYF.

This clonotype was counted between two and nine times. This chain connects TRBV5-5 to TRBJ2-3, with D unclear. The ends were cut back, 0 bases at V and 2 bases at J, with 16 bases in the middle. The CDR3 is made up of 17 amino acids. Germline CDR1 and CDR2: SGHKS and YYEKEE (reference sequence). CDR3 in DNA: TGTGCCAGCAGCTTGGGTATAAGCACGAGTTACACAGATACGCAGTATTTT. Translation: CASSLGISTSYTDTQYF.

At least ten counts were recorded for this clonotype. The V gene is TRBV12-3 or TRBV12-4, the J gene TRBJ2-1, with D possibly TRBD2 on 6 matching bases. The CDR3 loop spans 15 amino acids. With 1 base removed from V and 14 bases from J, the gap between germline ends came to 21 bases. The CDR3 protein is CASSLEFAGPQIEFF. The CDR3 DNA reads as TGTGCCAGCAGTTTAGAGTTCGCGGGGCCACAAATAGAGTTCTTC.

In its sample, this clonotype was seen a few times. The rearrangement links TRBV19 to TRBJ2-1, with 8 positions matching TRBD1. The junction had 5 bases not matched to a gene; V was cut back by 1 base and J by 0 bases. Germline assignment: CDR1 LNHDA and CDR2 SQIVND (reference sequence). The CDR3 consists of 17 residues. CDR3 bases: TGTGCCAGTAGTATAGTTTACAGGGGGAGCTCCTACAATGAGCAGTTCTTC. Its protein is CASSIVYRGSSYNEQFF.

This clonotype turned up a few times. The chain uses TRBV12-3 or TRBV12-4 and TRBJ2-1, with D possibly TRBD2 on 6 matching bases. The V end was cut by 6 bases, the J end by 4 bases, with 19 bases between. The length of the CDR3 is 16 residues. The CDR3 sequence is CASSMDKRALYNEQFF. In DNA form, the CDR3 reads TGTGCCAGCAGCATGGATAAGCGGGCCTTATACAATGAGCAGTTCTTC.

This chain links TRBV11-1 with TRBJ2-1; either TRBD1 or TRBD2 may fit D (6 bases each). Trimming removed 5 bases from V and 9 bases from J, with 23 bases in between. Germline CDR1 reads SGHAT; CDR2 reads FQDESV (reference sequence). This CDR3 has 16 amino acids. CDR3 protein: CASSPGSPGGGIEQFF. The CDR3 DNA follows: TGTGCCAGCAGCCCTGGGTCACCCGGAGGGGGTATTGAGCAGTTCTTC.

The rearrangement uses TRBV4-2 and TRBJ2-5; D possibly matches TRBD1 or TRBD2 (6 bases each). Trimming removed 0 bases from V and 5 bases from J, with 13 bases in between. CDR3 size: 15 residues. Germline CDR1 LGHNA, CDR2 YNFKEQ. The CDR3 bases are TGTGCCAGCAGCCAAGATGTGGGGGGCCGGGAGACCCAGTACTTC. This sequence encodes CASSQDVGGRETQYF.

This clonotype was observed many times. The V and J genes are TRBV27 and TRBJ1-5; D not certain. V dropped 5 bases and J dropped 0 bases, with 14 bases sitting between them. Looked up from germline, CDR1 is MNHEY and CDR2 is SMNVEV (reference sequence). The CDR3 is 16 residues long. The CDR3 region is CASSATQPYSNQPQHF. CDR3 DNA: TGTGCCAGCAGTGCTACTCAGCCCTATAGCAATCAGCCCCAGCATTTT.

The CDR3 coding sequence is TGTGCCAGCAGCACCCGGTTCAGGGTCAAAGAGACCCAGTACTTC. This sequence encodes CASSTRFRVKETQYF. J is TRBJ2-5 and V is TRBV12-3 or TRBV12-4, with TRBD1 as a possible D gene (5 bases). The CDR3 totals 15 residues. Trimming cost V 6 bases and J 3 bases, with 17 bases left between them.

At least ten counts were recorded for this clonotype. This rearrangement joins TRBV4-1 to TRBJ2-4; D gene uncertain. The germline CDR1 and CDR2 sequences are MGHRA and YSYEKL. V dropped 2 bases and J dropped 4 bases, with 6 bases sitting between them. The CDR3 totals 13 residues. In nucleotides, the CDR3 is TGCGCCAGCAGCCAACCGATTAAAAACATTCAGTACTTC. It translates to CASSQPIKNIQYF.

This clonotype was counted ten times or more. The CDR3 DNA follows: TGTGCCAGCAGTTTTACGGCAGGGGTGACTGAAGCTTTCTTT. Protein product: CASSFTAGVTEAFF. The chain employs TRBV12-3 or TRBV12-4 and TRBJ1-1; maybe TRBD1 (6 bases). The CDR3 loop spans 14 amino acids. Trimming cost V 3 bases and J 5 bases, with 13 bases left between them.

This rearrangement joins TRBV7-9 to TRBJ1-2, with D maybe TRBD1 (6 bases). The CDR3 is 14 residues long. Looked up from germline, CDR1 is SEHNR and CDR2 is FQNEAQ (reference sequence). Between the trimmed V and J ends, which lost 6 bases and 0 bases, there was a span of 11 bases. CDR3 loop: CASREDSTNYGYTF. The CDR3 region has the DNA TGTGCCAGCAGGGAGGACAGTACTAACTATGGCTACACCTTC. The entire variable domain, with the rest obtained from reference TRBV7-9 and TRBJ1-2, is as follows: DTGVSQNPRHKITKRGQNVTFRCDPISEHNRLYWYRQTLGQGPEFLTYFQNEAQLEKSRLLSDRFSAERPKGSFSTLEIQRTEQGDSAMYLCASREDSTNYGYTFGSGTRLTVV.

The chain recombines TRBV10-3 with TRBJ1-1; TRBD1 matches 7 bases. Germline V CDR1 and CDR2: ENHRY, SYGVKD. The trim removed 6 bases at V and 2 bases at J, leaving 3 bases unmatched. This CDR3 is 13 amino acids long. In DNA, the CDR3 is TGTGCCATCAGCGGACAGGTTAACACTGAAGCTTTCTTT. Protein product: CAISGQVNTEAFF.

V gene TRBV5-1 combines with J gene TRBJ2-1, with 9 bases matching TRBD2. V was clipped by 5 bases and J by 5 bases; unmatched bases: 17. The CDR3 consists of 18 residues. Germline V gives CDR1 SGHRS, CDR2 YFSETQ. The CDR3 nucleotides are TGCGCCAGCAGTTTCGGGGAGCGGGGGGCCCCCACACACAATGAGCAGTTCTTC. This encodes CASSFGERGAPTHNEQFF.

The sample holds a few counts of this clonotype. The CDR3 DNA reads TGCGCCAGCAGCATCTACAAGTTCTCCTACGAGCAGTACGTC. Its translation is CASSIYKFSYEQYV. The rearrangement links TRBV5-1 to TRBJ2-7; D unclear. Per the germline V gene, CDR1 is SGHRS and CDR2 is YFSETQ. CDR3 size: 14 residues. The V end was cut by 4 bases, the J end by 0 bases, with 11 bases between.

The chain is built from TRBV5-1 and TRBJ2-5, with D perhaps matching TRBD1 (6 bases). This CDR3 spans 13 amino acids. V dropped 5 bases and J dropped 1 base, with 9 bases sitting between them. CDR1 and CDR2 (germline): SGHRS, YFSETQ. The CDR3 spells CASRRDTQETQYF. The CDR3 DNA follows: TGCGCCAGCAGAAGGGACACCCAAGAGACCCAGTACTTC.

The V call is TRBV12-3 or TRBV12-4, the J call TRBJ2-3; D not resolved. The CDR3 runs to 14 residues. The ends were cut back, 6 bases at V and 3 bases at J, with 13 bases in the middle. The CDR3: CASSTNPGTDTQYF. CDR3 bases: TGTGCCAGCAGCACCAACCCCGGTACAGATACGCAGTATTTT.

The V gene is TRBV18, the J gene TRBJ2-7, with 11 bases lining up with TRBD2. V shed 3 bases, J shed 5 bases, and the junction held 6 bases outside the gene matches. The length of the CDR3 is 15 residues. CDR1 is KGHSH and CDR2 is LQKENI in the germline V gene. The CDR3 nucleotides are TGTGCCAGCTCACCTGAAGGACTAGCGGGTGACGAGCAGTACTTC. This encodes CASSPEGLAGDEQYF.

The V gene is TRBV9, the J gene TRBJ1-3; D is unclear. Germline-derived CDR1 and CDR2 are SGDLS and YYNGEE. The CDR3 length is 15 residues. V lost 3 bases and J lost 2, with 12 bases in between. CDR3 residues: CASSAAGSPGNTIYF. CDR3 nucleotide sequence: TGTGCCAGCAGCGCCGCGGGGAGTCCTGGAAACACCATATATTTT.

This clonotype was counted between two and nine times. CDR3: CASGLATGGTMNTEAFF. CDR3 DNA: TGTGCTAGTGGTTTGGCAACAGGGGGTACAATGAACACTGAAGCTTTCTTT. This chain links TRBV12-5 with TRBJ1-1; 8 bases map to TRBD1. J was trimmed by 0 bases and V by 1 base; bases with no gene match: 7. Germline V CDR1 and CDR2: LGHNT, FRNRAP. The CDR3 totals 17 residues.

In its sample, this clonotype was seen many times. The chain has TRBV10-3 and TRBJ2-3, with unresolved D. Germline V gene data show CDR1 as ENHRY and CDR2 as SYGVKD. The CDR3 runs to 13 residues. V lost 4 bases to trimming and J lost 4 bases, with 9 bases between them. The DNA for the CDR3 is TGTGCCATCAGTGGGTCCGTTCCAGATACGCAGTATTTT. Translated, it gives CAISGSVPDTQYF.

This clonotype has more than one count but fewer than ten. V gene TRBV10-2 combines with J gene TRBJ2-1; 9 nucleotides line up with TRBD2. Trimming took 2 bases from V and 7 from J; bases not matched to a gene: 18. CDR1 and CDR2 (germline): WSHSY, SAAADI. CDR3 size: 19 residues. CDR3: CASSETIGLAGRFGNEQFF. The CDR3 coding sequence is TGCGCCAGCAGTGAGACTATTGGGCTAGCGGGACGTTTTGGGAATGAGCAGTTCTTC.

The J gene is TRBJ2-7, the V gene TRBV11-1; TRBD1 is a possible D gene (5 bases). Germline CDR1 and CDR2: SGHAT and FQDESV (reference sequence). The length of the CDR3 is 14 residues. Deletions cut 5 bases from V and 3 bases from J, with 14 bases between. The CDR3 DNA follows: TGTGCCAGCAGCAACCACAGGTCCAACTACGAGCAGTACGTC. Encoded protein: CASSNHRSNYEQYV.

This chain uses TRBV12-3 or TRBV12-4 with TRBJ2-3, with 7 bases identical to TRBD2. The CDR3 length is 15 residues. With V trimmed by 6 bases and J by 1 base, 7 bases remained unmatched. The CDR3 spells CASSEVGGGTDTQYF. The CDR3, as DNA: TGTGCCAGCAGCGAGGTTGGGGGGGGCACAGATACGCAGTATTTT.